Each of the 27 T cell receptor beta chains below was sequenced from the same sample in a study of blood T cells in healthy people across ages. Sample-barcoded 5' priming and a J-beta primer mix drove a second PCR of 7 to 11 cycles. TCRdb fed the 5' RACE reads into MiXCR, producing one record per CDR3 protein. The sample lists around 1,600,000 distinct CDR3 sequences; approximately 43% were seen once. The sequenced sample consisted of blood. The receptors were gathered from a woman younger than 35 in good health.

The J gene is TRBJ2-4, the V gene TRBV30; no firm D call. Matching the DNA end better, TRBJ2-7 makes the J call doubtful. CDR1 and CDR2 from the germline V gene are GTSNPN and SVGIG (reference sequence). This CDR3 is 15 amino acids long. CDR3 in DNA: TGTGCCTGGATCCCGCGGCGGCAGATACTCTACGAGCAGTACTTC. Translating it yields CAWIPRRQILYEQYF.

This chain links TRBV14 with TRBJ1-4; TRBD1 matches at 7 bases. The CDR3 contains 15 residues. Germline CDR1 is SGHDN and CDR2 is FVKESK. Germline trimming cut 4 bases from V and 8 bases from J; bases unmatched to any gene: 10. CDR3 sequence (DNA): TGTGCCAGCAGCCTACAGGGGATTTTGGGAGAAAAACTGTTTTTT. Translated: CASSLQGILGEKLFF.

This chain uses TRBV6-1 with TRBJ2-1; D is unclear. With the DNA end fitting TRBJ2-7 better, the J assignment may be wrong. The CDR3 contains 15 residues. The germline gives CDR1 MNHNS, CDR2 SASEGT. CDR3 residues: CASAPPISPYNEQYF. CDR3 coding DNA: TGTGCCAGCGCCCCTCCGATTTCCCCCTACAATGAGCAGTACTTC.

This clonotype was seen only a few times. The junction differs from germline at one of its ends, possibly a read error. The chain uses TRBV7-2 and TRBJ1-6; D gene uncertain. Germline-derived CDR1 and CDR2 are SGHTA and FQGNSA. CDR3 size: 15 residues. In nucleotides, the CDR3 is TGTGCCAGAAGCTTATCGCGCCAGGATAATTCACCCCTCCACTTT. This gives the protein CARSLSRQDNSPLHF.

The chain links TRBV5-1 to TRBJ2-7, with D perhaps matching TRBD1 (5 bases). CDR1 and CDR2 from the germline V gene are SGHRS and YFSETQ. The V end was cut by 0 bases, the J end by 6 bases, with 13 bases between. The CDR3 sequence is 14 residues long. The CDR3 loop reads CASSLGSGFGEQYF. The CDR3 nucleotides are TGCGCCAGCAGCTTGGGGTCAGGGTTCGGCGAGCAGTACTTC.

The chain joins TRBV7-2 to TRBJ1-1; TRBD1 aligns across 9 bases. After removal of 5 bases from V and 8 bases from J, the junction contained 9 bases not matched to a gene. The V gene's germline CDR1 is SGHTA and CDR2 FQGNSA. The CDR3 loop spans 14 amino acids. CDR3 region: CASSPVRTGEEAFF. CDR3 coding DNA: TGTGCCAGCAGCCCGGTTCGGACAGGGGAGGAAGCTTTCTTT.

The chain links TRBV3-1 to TRBJ2-3; possibly TRBD1 for D (5 bases). This CDR3 comprises 16 residues. V gave up 0 bases and J gave up 0 bases, with 10 bases separating them. From germline, CDR1 is LGHDT and CDR2 YNNKEL (reference sequence). In DNA, the CDR3 is TGTGCCAGCAGCCAAGAATGCAGGGCGAGCACAGATACGCAGTATTTT. Its protein is CASSQECRASTDTQYF.

The chain carries TRBV6-5 and TRBJ2-6; the D gene is possibly TRBD1 (5 bases). The germline gives CDR1 MNHEY, CDR2 SVGAGI. The CDR3 covers 15 residues. V was trimmed by 7 bases and J by 0 bases, leaving 10 bases between them. The CDR3 nucleotides are TGTGCCAGCACGTCCAGGGCCTCTGGGGCCAACGTCCTGACTTTC. Residues: CASTSRASGANVLTF.

This clonotype was seen more than once but under ten times. The chain recombines TRBV7-2 with TRBJ2-1; D not resolved. The germline gives CDR1 SGHTA, CDR2 FQGNSA. CDR3 length: 15 amino acids. V was cut by 1 base and J by 3 bases, with 10 bases left in between. CDR3 in amino acids: CASSLVGSFYNEQFF. CDR3 nucleotide sequence: TGTGCCAGCAGCTTAGTTGGGTCCTTCTACAATGAGCAGTTCTTC.

This chain joins TRBV29-1 and TRBJ2-7, with a tentative D call TRBD1 (5 bases). Germline CDR1 and CDR2: SQVTM and ANQGSEA. CDR3 length: 12 amino acids. The V end lost 4 bases, the J end lost 3 bases, and 10 bases lay between the germline ends. CDR3 loop: CSVGDSHYEQYF. CDR3 DNA sequence: TGCAGCGTTGGAGACAGTCACTACGAGCAGTACTTC.

The CDR3 DNA reads TGTGCCACCAGTGATAGACAGGGGAAGTACAATGAGCAGTTCTTC. Encoded protein: CATSDRQGKYNEQFF. The chain uses TRBV24-1 and TRBJ2-1; 8 bases match TRBD1. J was trimmed by 4 bases and V by 3 bases; bases with no gene match: 4. Germline loops: CDR1 KGHDR, CDR2 SFDVKD. The CDR3 spans 15 residues.

This clonotype was recorded a few times. V gene TRBV6-6 combines with J gene TRBJ2-7, with a tentative D call TRBD1 (6 bases). Germline lookup yields CDR1 MNHNY and CDR2 SVGAGI (reference sequence). Trimming cost V 4 bases and J 2 bases, with 18 bases left between them. The CDR3 spans 16 residues. In nucleotides, the CDR3 is TGTGCCAGCAGTTGGGGCCTTCAGGGGTATGCCTACGAGCAGTACTTC. Amino acids: CASSWGLQGYAYEQYF.

This clonotype turned up a few times. The rearrangement links TRBV19 to TRBJ1-5, with D perhaps TRBD1 (6 bases). Looked up from germline, CDR1 is LNHDA and CDR2 is SQIVND (reference sequence). Trimming took off 2 bases at V and 5 bases at J, with 7 bases between the two ends. The CDR3 is made up of 13 amino acids. The CDR3 DNA reads as TGTGCCAGTAGTATACAGGGGTATCAGCCCCAGCATTTT. It yields the protein CASSIQGYQPQHF. The full variable domain, its missing parts supplied by reference TRBV19 and TRBJ1-5, is DGGITQSPKYLFRKEGQNVTLSCEQNLNHDAMYWYRQDPGQGLRLIYYSQIVNDFQKGDIAEGYSVSREKKESFPLTVTSAQKNPTAFYLCASSIQGYQPQHFGDGTRLSIL.

The V call is TRBV7-2, the J call TRBJ2-4; D may be TRBD2 (6 bases). V dropped 5 bases and J dropped 0 bases, with 17 bases sitting between them. The CDR3 covers 17 residues. Per germline, CDR1 SGHTA and CDR2 FQGNSA. CDR3 in amino acids: CASSPTTGGLAKNIQYF. The CDR3 nucleotides read TGTGCCAGCAGCCCCACGACTGGGGGACTAGCCAAAAACATTCAGTACTTC.

The chain links TRBV7-9 to TRBJ2-1; D is uncertain. Germline V gene data show CDR1 as SEHNR and CDR2 as FQNEAQ (reference sequence). The ends were cut back, 5 bases at V and 7 bases at J, with 12 bases in the middle. The CDR3 is 13 residues long. Written as DNA, the CDR3 is TGTGCCAGCAGCGCCGGGCCGGTTAATGAGCAGTTCTTC. Translating gives CASSAGPVNEQFF.

This clonotype was counted only a few times. The genes are TRBV20-1 and TRBJ1-2; D unclear. Germline V gene sequence: CDR1 DFQATT, CDR2 SNEGSKA (reference sequence). Trimming took off 1 base at V and 8 bases at J, with 11 bases between the two ends. The CDR3 contains 12 residues. The CDR3 here is CSARVNADGYTF. CDR3 DNA: TGCAGTGCTAGAGTTAACGCAGACGGCTACACCTTC.

CDR3 region: CASRDRPDTEAFF. As DNA, the CDR3 is TGTGCCAGCCGAGACAGACCTGACACTGAAGCTTTCTTT. The gene calls are TRBV6-6 and TRBJ1-1; D possibly corresponds to TRBD1 (5 bases). The CDR3 covers 13 residues. CDR1 MNHNY and CDR2 SVGAGI come from the germline V gene (reference sequence). Trimming pared 8 bases from V and 3 bases from J, leaving 13 bases between.

This clonotype was counted a few times. The chain couples TRBV20-1 to TRBJ2-1; 8 bases agree with TRBD1. CDR1 and CDR2 from the germline V gene are DFQATT and SNEGSKA (reference sequence). V shed 5 bases, J shed 9 bases, and the junction held 12 bases outside the gene matches. CDR3 length: 14 residues. The CDR3 nucleotides are TGCAGTGCTTCGCGGGTCTCAGGGGGCACTGAGCAGTTCTTC. It encodes CSASRVSGGTEQFF.

The chain carries TRBV20-1 and TRBJ2-1; tentative D call: TRBD1 (6 bases). The ends were cut back, 6 bases at V and 4 bases at J, with 10 bases in the middle. CDR1 and CDR2 from the germline V gene are DFQATT and SNEGSKA (reference sequence). The CDR3 has 12 residues. CDR3 sequence: CSADQGYNEQFF. CDR3 coding DNA: TGCAGTGCGGACCAGGGGTACAATGAGCAGTTCTTC.

The J gene is TRBJ2-3, the V gene TRBV21-1. TRBV21-1 is recorded as a pseudogene. The CDR3 is 12 amino acids. CDR3 sequence: CASSKLGDTQYF. Here the CDR3 DNA reads TGTGCCAGCAGCAAACTAGGAGATACGCAGTATTTT.

V is TRBV20-1 and J is TRBJ1-5; TRBD1 might be the D (5 bases). V was shortened by 0 bases and J by 2 bases, with 11 bases between the two germline ends. This CDR3 region has 15 residues. CDR1 and CDR2 from the germline V gene are DFQATT and SNEGSKA (reference sequence). CDR3 in DNA: TGCAGTGCTAGAGATTCATGGGGGGGCAATCAGCCCCAGCATTTT. Its translation is CSARDSWGGNQPQHF.

The CDR3 DNA reads TGTGCCAGCAGTTACTCCCTAGCGGTTCCTGTCAATGAGCAGTTCTTC. It specifies CASSYSLAVPVNEQFF. The chain is built from TRBV6-5 and TRBJ2-1; 7 bases fit TRBD2. There are 16 residues in the CDR3. CDR1 MNHEY and CDR2 SVGAGI come from the germline V gene. The V gene end was trimmed by 0 bases and the J gene end by 6 bases; junction bases not matched to a gene: 8.

As for this clonotype: The germline gene is not matched at one end of the junction; a read error may be the cause. The V gene is TRBV9, the J gene TRBJ1-2; 9 nucleotides match TRBD1. This CDR3 comprises 15 residues. Per germline, CDR1 SGDLS and CDR2 YYNGEE. CDR3 DNA sequence: TGTGTCAGCCTGGGACAGGGAGGAACCAACTATGGCTACACCTTC. Translating gives CVSLGQGGTNYGYTF.

The chain carries TRBV5-1 and TRBJ1-2, with D possibly TRBD1 on 5 matching bases. Trimming removed 1 base at V and 4 bases at J, with 14 bases between. The germline gives CDR1 SGHRS, CDR2 YFSETQ. The CDR3 spans 15 residues. Here the CDR3 reads CASSLRGTGSYGYTF. CDR3 nucleotide sequence: TGCGCCAGCAGCTTGCGGGGCACAGGCTCCTATGGCTACACCTTC.

This rearrangement joins TRBV7-9 to TRBJ2-6; D is ambiguous. The CDR3 has 15 amino acids. From germline, CDR1 is SEHNR and CDR2 FQNEAQ (reference sequence). Trimming took off 5 bases at V and 1 base at J, with 9 bases between the two ends. The CDR3 loop is CASSRPRSGANVLTF. Written as DNA, the CDR3 is TGTGCCAGCAGCCGCCCTCGATCTGGGGCCAACGTCCTGACTTTC.

J is TRBJ2-4 and V is TRBV6-5; TRBD1 matches 11 bases. There are 14 residues in the CDR3. Germline CDR1 is MNHEY and CDR2 is SVGAGI. After removal of 8 bases from V and 13 bases from J, the junction contained 13 bases not matched to a gene. The CDR3 DNA is TGTGCCAGCCATTCCGGGACAGGGGGGCGGGAGCAGTACTTC. Residues: CASHSGTGGREQYF.

Note on this clonotype: Compared with germline, one end of the junction differs, possibly owing to a read error. The chain links TRBV7-2 to TRBJ2-4; D is unresolved. The assigned J gene may be wrong: the sequence end matches TRBJ2-7 better. The CDR3 is 12 amino acids. From germline, CDR1 is SGHTA and CDR2 FQGNSA. The CDR3 DNA follows: TGTGTCAGCAGCTCGAACCTCTACGAGCAGTACTTC. Protein sequence: CVSSSNLYEQYF.